The source of this T cell receptor (beta chain) is a study of blood T cell repertoires in COVID-19. Germline-derived CDR1 and CDR2 are SEHNR and FQNEAQ (reference sequence). V was pared by 5 bases and J by 7 bases, with 14 bases of the junction left unmatched. CDR3 length equals 16 residues. TCRdb's table, derived via immunoSEQ multiplex PCR, lists solely in-frame clones and lacks some. The table has around 150,000 clones, around 90% seen once. The sequence came from a woman aged 55-70 years with active or convalescent COVID-19. Sequencing was performed on peripheral blood. The V gene is TRBV7-9, the J gene TRBJ1-2; the match to TRBD1 covers 9 bases. The CDR3 region is CASSPTPGTGKFGYTF. The CDR3 DNA follows: TGTGCCAGCAGCCCTACACCCGGGACAGGGAAGTTTGGCTACACCTTC.